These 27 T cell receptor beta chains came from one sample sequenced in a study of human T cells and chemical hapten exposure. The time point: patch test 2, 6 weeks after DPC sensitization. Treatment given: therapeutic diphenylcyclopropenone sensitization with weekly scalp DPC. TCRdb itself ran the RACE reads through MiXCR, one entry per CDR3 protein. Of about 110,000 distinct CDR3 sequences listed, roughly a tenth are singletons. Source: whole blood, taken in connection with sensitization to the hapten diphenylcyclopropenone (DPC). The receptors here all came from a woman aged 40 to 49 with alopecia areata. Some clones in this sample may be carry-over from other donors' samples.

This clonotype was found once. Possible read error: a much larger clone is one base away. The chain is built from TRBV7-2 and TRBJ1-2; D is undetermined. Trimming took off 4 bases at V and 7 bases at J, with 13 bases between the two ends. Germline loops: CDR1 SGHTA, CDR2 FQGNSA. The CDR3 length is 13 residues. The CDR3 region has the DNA TGTGCCAGCAGCTCCCGGGGTTTTTTTGGCTACACCTTC. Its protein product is CASSSRGFFGYTF.

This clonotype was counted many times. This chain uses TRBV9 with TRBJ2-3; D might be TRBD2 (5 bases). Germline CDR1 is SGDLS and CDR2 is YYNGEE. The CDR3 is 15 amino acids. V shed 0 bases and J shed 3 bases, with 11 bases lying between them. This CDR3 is CASSVGLAPTDTQYF. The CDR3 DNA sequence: TGTGCCAGCAGCGTAGGCCTAGCCCCGACAGATACGCAGTATTTT.

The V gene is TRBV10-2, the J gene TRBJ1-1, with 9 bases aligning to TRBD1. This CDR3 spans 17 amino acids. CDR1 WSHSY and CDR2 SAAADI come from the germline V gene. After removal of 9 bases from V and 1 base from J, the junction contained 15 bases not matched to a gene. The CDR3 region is CASCFTGGSWANTEAFF. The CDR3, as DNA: TGCGCCAGTTGTTTCACAGGGGGCTCATGGGCGAACACTGAAGCTTTCTTT.

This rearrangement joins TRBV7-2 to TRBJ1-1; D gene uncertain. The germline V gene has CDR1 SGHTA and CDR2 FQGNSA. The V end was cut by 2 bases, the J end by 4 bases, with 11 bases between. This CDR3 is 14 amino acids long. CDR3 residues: CASSLRVIGTEAFF. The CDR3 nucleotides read TGTGCCAGCAGCTTACGGGTGATAGGCACTGAAGCTTTCTTT.

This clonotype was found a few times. The CDR3 is CSASWQVMDEQYF. The CDR3 DNA is TGCAGTGCTAGTTGGCAGGTAATGGACGAGCAGTACTTC. This chain connects TRBV20-1 to TRBJ2-7; D is ambiguous. CDR1 is DFQATT and CDR2 is SNEGSKA in the germline V gene (reference sequence). V lost 3 bases to trimming and J lost 5 bases, with 14 bases between them. The CDR3 loop spans 13 amino acids.

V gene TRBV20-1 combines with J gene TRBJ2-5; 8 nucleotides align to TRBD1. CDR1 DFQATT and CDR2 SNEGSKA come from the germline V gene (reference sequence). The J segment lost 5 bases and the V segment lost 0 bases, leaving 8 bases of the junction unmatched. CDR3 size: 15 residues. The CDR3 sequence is CSARDLAGGRETQYF. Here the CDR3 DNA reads TGCAGTGCTAGAGATCTCGCAGGGGGCAGGGAGACCCAGTACTTC.

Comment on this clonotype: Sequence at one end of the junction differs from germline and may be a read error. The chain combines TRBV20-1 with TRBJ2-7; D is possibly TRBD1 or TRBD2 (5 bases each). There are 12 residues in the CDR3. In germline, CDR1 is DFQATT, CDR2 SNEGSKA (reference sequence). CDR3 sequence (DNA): TGCAGTGCCAGGGACGCCTCCTTCGAGCAGTACTTC. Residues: CSARDASFEQYF.

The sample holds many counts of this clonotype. For the CDR3, the DNA is TGTGCCAGCTCCACGGCGGGGAGATATGGCTACACCTTC. As protein: CASSTAGRYGYTF. V and J are TRBV7-2 and TRBJ1-2; D ambiguous. Germline CDR1 SGHTA, CDR2 FQGNSA. V lost 8 bases and J 5 bases, leaving 15 bases between the germline ends. This CDR3 has 13 residues.

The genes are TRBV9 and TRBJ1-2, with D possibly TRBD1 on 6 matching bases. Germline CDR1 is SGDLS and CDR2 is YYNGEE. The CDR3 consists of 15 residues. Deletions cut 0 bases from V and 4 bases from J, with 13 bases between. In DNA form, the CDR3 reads TGTGCCAGCAGCGTAGGCTCAGGGGCGCTCTATGGCTACACCTTC. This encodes CASSVGSGALYGYTF.

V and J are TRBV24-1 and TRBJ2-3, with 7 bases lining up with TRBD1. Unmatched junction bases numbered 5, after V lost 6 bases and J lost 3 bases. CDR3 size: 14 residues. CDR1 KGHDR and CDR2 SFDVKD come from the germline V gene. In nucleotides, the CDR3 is TGTGCCACCAGTAACAGGGGCAGGACAGATACGCAGTATTTT. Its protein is CATSNRGRTDTQYF.

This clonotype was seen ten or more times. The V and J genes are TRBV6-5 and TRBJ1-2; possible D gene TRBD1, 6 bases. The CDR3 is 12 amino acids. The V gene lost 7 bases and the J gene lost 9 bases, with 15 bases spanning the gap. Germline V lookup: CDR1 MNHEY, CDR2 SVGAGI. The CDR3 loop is CASTGDRNSYTF. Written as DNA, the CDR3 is TGTGCCAGCACCGGAGACAGGAATAGCTACACCTTC.

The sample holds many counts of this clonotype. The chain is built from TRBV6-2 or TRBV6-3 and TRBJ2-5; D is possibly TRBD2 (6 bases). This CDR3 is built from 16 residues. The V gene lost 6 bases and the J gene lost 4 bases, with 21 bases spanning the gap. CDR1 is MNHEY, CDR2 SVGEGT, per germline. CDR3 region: CASRPGGQRRRETQYF. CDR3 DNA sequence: TGTGCCAGCAGACCCGGGGGTCAGAGGCGGCGAGAGACCCAGTACTTC.

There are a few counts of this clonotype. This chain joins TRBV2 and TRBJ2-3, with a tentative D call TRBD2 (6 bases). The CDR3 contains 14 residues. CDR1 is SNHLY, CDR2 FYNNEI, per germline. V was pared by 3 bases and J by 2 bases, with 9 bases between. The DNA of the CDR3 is TGTGCCAGCAGTGACCAGCGGGTCACAGATACGCAGTATTTT. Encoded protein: CASSDQRVTDTQYF.

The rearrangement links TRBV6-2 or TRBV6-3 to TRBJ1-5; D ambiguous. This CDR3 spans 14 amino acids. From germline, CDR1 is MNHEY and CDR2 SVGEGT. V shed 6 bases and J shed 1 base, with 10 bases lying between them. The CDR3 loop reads CASRPGGSNQPQHF. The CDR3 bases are TGTGCCAGCAGACCCGGTGGGAGCAATCAGCCCCAGCATTTT.

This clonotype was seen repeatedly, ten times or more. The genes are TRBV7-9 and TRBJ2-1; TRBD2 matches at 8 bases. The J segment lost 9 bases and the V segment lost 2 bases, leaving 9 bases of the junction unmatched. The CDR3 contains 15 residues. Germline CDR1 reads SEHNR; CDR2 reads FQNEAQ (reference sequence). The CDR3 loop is CASSLNAGGHSEQFF. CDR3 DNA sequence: TGTGCCAGCAGCTTAAACGCGGGGGGCCATAGTGAGCAGTTCTTC.

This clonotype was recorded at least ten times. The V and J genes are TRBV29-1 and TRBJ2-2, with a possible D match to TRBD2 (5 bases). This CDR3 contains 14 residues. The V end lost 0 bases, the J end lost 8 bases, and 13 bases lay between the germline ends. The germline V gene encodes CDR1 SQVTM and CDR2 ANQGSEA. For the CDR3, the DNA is TGCAGCGTTGAAGATCTAGGCGGGCCGGGGGAGCTGTTTTTT. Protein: CSVEDLGGPGELFF.

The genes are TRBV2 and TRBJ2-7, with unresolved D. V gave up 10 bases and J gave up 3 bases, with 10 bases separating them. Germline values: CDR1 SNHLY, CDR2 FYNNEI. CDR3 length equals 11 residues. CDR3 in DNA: TGTGCCACCGCAGAGGTCTACGAGCAGTACTTC. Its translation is CATAEVYEQYF.

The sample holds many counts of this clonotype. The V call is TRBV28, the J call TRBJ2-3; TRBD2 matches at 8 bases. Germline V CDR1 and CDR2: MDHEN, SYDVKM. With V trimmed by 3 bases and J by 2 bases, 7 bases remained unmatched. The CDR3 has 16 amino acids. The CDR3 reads CASSFGLAGNTDTQYF. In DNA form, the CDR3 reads TGTGCCAGCAGTTTTGGCTTAGCGGGGAACACAGATACGCAGTATTTT. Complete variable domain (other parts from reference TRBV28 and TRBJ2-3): DVKVTQSSRYLVKRTGEKVFLECVQDMDHENMFWYRQDPGLGLRLIYFSYDVKMKEKGDIPEGYSVSREKKERFSLILESASTNQTSMYLCASSFGLAGNTDTQYFGPGTRLTVL.

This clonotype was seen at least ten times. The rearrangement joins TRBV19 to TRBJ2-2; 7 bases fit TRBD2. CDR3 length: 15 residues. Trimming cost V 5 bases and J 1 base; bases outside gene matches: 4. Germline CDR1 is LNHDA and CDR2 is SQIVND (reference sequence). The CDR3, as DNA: TGTGCCAGTAGTCCCACGGGGGGGAACACCGGGGAGCTGTTTTTT. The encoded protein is CASSPTGGNTGELFF.

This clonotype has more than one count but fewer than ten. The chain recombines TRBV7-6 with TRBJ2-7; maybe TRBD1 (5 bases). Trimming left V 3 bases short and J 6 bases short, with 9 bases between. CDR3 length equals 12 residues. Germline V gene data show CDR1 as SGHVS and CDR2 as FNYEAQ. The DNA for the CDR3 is TGTGCCAGCAGCTTTTCAGGGTTCGAGCAGTACTTC. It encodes CASSFSGFEQYF. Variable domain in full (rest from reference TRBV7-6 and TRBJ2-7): GAGVSQSPRYKVTKRGQDVALRCDPISGHVSLYWYRQALGQGPEFLTYFNYEAQQDKSGLPNDRFSAERPEGSISTLTIQRTEQRDSAMYRCASSFSGFEQYFGPGTRLTVT.

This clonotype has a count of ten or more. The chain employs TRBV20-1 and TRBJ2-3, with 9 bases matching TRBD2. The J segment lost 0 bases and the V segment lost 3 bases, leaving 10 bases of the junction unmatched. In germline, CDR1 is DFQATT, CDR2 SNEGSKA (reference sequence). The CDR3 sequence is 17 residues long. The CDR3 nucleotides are TGCAGTGCTAGGGGCGGGGGGGCCCAAACAAGCACAGATACGCAGTATTTT. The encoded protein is CSARGGGAQTSTDTQYF.

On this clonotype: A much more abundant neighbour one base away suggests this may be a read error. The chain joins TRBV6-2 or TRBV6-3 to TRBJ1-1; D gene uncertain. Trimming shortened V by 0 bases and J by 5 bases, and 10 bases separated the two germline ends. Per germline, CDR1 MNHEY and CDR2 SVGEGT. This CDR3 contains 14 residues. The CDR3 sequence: CASSYSHGRTEAFF. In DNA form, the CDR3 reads TGTGCCAGCAGTTACTCCCACGGAAGGACTGAAGCTTTCTTT.

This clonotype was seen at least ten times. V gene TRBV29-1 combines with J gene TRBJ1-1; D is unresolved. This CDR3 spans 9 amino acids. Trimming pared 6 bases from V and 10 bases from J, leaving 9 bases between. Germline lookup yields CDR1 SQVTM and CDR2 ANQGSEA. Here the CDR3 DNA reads TGCAGCGTGGGGATCGGAGCTTTCTTT. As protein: CSVGIGAFF. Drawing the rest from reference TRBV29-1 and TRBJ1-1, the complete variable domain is SAVISQKPSRDICQRGTSLTIQCQVDSQVTMMFWYRQQPGQSLTLIATANQGSEATYESGFVIDKFPISRPNLTFSTLTVSNMSPEDSSIYLCSVGIGAFFGQGTRLTVV.

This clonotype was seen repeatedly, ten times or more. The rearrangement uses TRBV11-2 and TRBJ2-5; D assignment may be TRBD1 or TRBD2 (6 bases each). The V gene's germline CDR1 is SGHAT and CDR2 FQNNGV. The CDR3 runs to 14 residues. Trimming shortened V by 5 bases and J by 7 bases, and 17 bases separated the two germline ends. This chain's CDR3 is CASSPAEGGLTQYF. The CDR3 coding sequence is TGTGCCAGCAGCCCCGCCGAAGGGGGGTTGACCCAGTACTTC.

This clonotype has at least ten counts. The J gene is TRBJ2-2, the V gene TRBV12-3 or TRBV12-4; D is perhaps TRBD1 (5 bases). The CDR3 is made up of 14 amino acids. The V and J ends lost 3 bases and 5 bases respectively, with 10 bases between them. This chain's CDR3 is CASSFRQYTGELFF. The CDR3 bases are TGTGCCAGCAGTTTCCGACAGTATACCGGGGAGCTGTTTTTT.

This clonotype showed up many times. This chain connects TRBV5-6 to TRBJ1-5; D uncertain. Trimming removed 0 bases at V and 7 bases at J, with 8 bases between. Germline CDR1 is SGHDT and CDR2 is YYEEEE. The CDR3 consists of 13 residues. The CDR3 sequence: CASSLGGIQPQHF. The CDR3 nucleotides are TGTGCCAGCAGCTTGGGAGGGATACAGCCCCAGCATTTT. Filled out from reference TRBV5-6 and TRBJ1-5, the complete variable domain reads DAGVTQSPTHLIKTRGQQVTLRCSPKSGHDTVSWYQQALGQGPQFIFQYYEEEERQRGNFPDRFSGHQFPNYSSELNVNALLLGDSALYLCASSLGGIQPQHFGDGTRLSIL.

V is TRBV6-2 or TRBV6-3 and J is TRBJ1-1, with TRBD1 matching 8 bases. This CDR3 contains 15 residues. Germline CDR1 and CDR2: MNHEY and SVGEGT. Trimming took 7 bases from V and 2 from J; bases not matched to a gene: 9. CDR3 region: CASTPPGQGNTEAFF. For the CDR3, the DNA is TGTGCCAGCACCCCTCCCGGACAGGGTAACACTGAAGCTTTCTTT.